The next 17 T cell receptor beta chains were all read from a single sample in a study of cytomegalovirus exposure and HLA in healthy donors. Primers included in the PCR were 60 Vbeta and 13 Jbeta primers. TCRdb's table, derived via immunoSEQ multiplex PCR, lists solely in-frame clones and lacks some. The sample includes about 160,000 clones, approximately 76% of them seen just once. Sequenced input: PBMCs. The receptors here all came from a man between 60 and 75 years old in good health and CMV-seronegative.

This clone has a single count. The chain uses TRBV9 and TRBJ2-1; the match to TRBD2 covers 8 bases. The V segment lost 4 bases and the J segment 7 bases; nucleotides outside the gene matches: 10. The CDR3 contains 15 residues. Germline V CDR1 and CDR2: SGDLS, YYNGEE. CDR3: CASSLGLELGNEQFF. As DNA, the CDR3 is TGTGCCAGCAGCTTGGGACTAGAACTTGGGAATGAGCAGTTCTTC.

The rearrangement links TRBV28 to TRBJ2-5; TRBD1 is a possible D gene (6 bases). The germline V gene encodes CDR1 MDHEN and CDR2 SYDVKM. This CDR3 comprises 13 residues. The V gene lost 7 bases and the J gene lost 9 bases, with 18 bases spanning the gap. The DNA for the CDR3 is TGTGCCAGCACCCTGAACCATGGACAGTCCCAGTACTTC. It translates to CASTLNHGQSQYF.

The table lists this clone with a count of one. This chain uses TRBV4-1 with TRBJ1-2, with 8 bases aligning to TRBD1. Trimming removed 0 bases from V and 4 bases from J; junction bases left unmatched: 4. Germline V gene data show CDR1 as MGHRA and CDR2 as YSYEKL. CDR3 length: 15 residues. CDR3 sequence: CASSQEQGVGYGYTF. CDR3 nucleotides: TGCGCCAGCAGCCAAGAACAGGGGGTCGGCTATGGCTACACCTTC.

The rearrangement joins TRBV2 to TRBJ2-7; 10 bases are a match to TRBD2. The CDR3 has 16 residues. Germline V gives CDR1 SNHLY, CDR2 FYNNEI. The trim removed 10 bases at V and 2 bases at J, leaving 14 bases unmatched. The CDR3 coding sequence is TGTGCCATCTGGGGGCGGAAAGCGGGGGGGACCTACGAGCAGTACTTC. Translating gives CAIWGRKAGGTYEQYF.

This clone was counted a few times. The chain carries TRBV2 and TRBJ2-4; TRBD2 aligns across 10 bases. CDR1 and CDR2 from the germline V gene are SNHLY and FYNNEI. The V segment lost 6 bases and the J segment 7 bases; nucleotides outside the gene matches: 9. This CDR3 has 15 amino acids. The CDR3 sequence: CASRGPLAGENIQYF. CDR3 coding DNA: TGTGCCAGCAGAGGCCCGCTAGCGGGGGAGAACATTCAGTACTTC.

The CDR3 spells CASSLRTGTQETQYF. CDR3 sequence (DNA): TGTGCCAGCAGCTTAAGGACGGGAACCCAAGAGACCCAGTACTTC. This chain links TRBV7-6 with TRBJ2-5, with D possibly being TRBD2 (5 bases). V was pared by 2 bases and J by 1 base, with 11 bases between. Germline V gives CDR1 SGHVS, CDR2 FNYEAQ. This CDR3 has 15 amino acids.

This clone is a singleton in its sample. V usage is TRBV2 and J usage is TRBJ2-1, with TRBD1 as a possible D gene (6 bases). CDR3 length equals 17 residues. Germline CDR1 reads SNHLY; CDR2 reads FYNNEI. Trimming removed 5 bases at V and 4 bases at J, with 21 bases between. Here the CDR3 reads CASSSVLGQGMYNEQFF. CDR3 coding DNA: TGTGCCAGCAGTTCGGTCCTAGGGCAGGGGATGTACAATGAGCAGTTCTTC.

This clone turned up a few times. The gene calls are TRBV2 and TRBJ2-4; TRBD1 matches at 7 bases. The CDR3 contains 11 residues. Germline V gives CDR1 SNHLY, CDR2 FYNNEI. Trimming took 7 bases from V and 13 from J; bases not matched to a gene: 7. The CDR3 is CASTRGGQQYF. DNA for the CDR3: TGTGCCAGCACCAGAGGGGGACAGCAGTACTTC.

This rearrangement joins TRBV28 to TRBJ1-2; perhaps TRBD1 as D (5 bases). This CDR3 spans 13 amino acids. Germline CDR1 and CDR2: MDHEN and SYDVKM. Between the trimmed V and J ends, which lost 9 bases and 8 bases, there was a span of 19 bases. CDR3 in DNA: TGTGCCAGTCGGGACTTACTTTTCGGGGGCTACACCTTC. It specifies CASRDLLFGGYTF.

This clone appeared once. The chain joins TRBV7-2 to TRBJ1-1; no definite D call. Germline CDR1 SGHTA, CDR2 FQGNSA. This CDR3 contains 14 residues. Between the trimmed V and J ends, which lost 0 bases and 0 bases, there was a span of 5 bases. CDR3 protein: CASSLATVNTEAFF. CDR3 DNA: TGTGCCAGCAGCTTAGCTACGGTGAACACTGAAGCTTTCTTT.

The genes are TRBV6-5 and TRBJ1-2; tentatively, D is TRBD1 (6 bases). V lost 2 bases, J lost 7 bases, and 20 bases lay in between. The CDR3 is made up of 16 amino acids. CDR1 is MNHEY, CDR2 SVGAGI, per germline. The CDR3 here is CASSYRPTGVRAGYTF. CDR3 in DNA: TGTGCCAGCAGTTACAGACCGACAGGAGTACGGGCTGGCTACACCTTC.

The CDR3 nucleotides read TGCAGCGCCCGTGCCGGGAGTACTTCGAGCGAGCAGTACTTC. Translation gives CSARAGSTSSEQYF. The chain uses TRBV29-1 and TRBJ2-7; tentatively, D is TRBD2 (6 bases). This CDR3 contains 14 residues. The V and J ends lost 7 bases and 6 bases respectively, with 22 bases between them. The germline CDR1 and CDR2 sequences are SQVTM and ANQGSEA.

This clone appeared a few times. This chain uses TRBV9 with TRBJ1-6; D is ambiguous. Germline V gene sequence: CDR1 SGDLS, CDR2 YYNGEE. Between the trimmed V and J ends, which lost 0 bases and 0 bases, there was a span of 4 bases. CDR3 size: 15 residues. CDR3 sequence (DNA): TGTGCCAGCAGCGTAGATCTCTCCTATAATTCACCCCTCCACTTT. This codes for CASSVDLSYNSPLHF.

This clone was seen more than once but under ten times. The chain combines TRBV7-9 with TRBJ2-1; a weak D match, TRBD2 (6 bases). The germline gives CDR1 SEHNR, CDR2 FQNEAQ (reference sequence). V was shortened by 4 bases and J by 2 bases, with 12 bases between the two germline ends. This CDR3 has 15 residues. This CDR3 is CASSSGPGAYNEQFF. CDR3 coding DNA: TGTGCCAGCAGCTCGGGCCCGGGAGCCTACAATGAGCAGTTCTTC.

This clone was observed a handful of times. The chain recombines TRBV9 with TRBJ2-5, with D uncertain. The CDR3 runs to 13 residues. V was trimmed by 0 bases and J by 4 bases, leaving 7 bases between them. Looked up from germline, CDR1 is SGDLS and CDR2 is YYNGEE. DNA for the CDR3: TGTGCCAGCAGCGTAGGAGGTTTAGAGACCCAGTACTTC. Protein sequence: CASSVGGLETQYF.

The rearrangement links TRBV5-8 to TRBJ2-3; perhaps TRBD1 as D (6 bases). From germline, CDR1 is SGHTS and CDR2 YDEGEE. This CDR3 contains 16 residues. V was clipped by 4 bases and J by 3 bases, with 18 bases between them. Here the CDR3 DNA reads TGTGCCAGCAGCGTACAGGGTCCTCGCCCTACAGATACGCAGTATTTT. It is translated as CASSVQGPRPTDTQYF.

The chain has TRBV12-5 and TRBJ1-2, with D possibly matching TRBD1 (6 bases). The germline gives CDR1 LGHNT, CDR2 FRNRAP. Trimming shortened V by 4 bases and J by 8 bases, and 14 bases separated the two germline ends. There are 13 residues in the CDR3. CDR3 residues: CASGSGARRGYTF. CDR3 bases: TGTGCTAGTGGTTCAGGGGCCCGACGGGGCTACACCTTC.